Listed here is a single TCR beta chain. Its antigen remains unidentified. Clones were sequenced by immunoSEQ multiplex PCR, and TCRdb holds only the in-frame ones, with some missing. The sample has approximately 110,000 clones; roughly 84% are singletons. The sample comes from a study of T cell responses to AZD1222 COVID-19 vaccine. Study information: Whether given at about 4 or about 12 weeks, second doses were pooled.

Study-wide results and limits: Donors, mostly white British, included more females; clonal diversity was possibly underestimated. No day 14 peak samples; only post-peak repertoires were characterized. Spike was spanned by vaccine-associated CD4 TCRs, with dominance at 160-218 and 743-854.

CDR1 and CDR2 (germline): SGHRS, YFSETQ. The length of the CDR3 is 15 residues. Trimming took 2 bases from V and 3 from J, leaving 12 bases between them. The TCR originated in an adult in good health. The chain carries TRBV5-1 and TRBJ2-1; D might be TRBD1 (6 bases). This material consisted of peripheral blood, taken on day 0 of AZD1222 vaccination. CDR3 loop: CASSFDRSNYNEQFF. The DNA for the CDR3 is TGCGCCAGCAGCTTCGACAGGTCGAACTACAATGAGCAGTTCTTC.